This entry lists 10 T cell receptor beta chains sequenced from one sample in a study of shared clonotypes between healthy human individuals. The protocol was immunoSEQ multiplex PCR, while the TCRdb copy is restricted to in-frame clones and leaves out a portion. The sample includes 600,000 or so clones, about 95% of them seen just once. As defined, naive CD8 cells were CD45RO-negative and positively selected for CCR7, with terminally differentiated effector memory CD45RA+ cells excluded. Sequencing was done on a sample of naive CD8+ T cells sorted from blood. These TCRs come from a woman under 40 in good health.

The chain carries TRBV2 and TRBJ1-1, with TRBD1 as a possible D gene (5 bases). Germline CDR1 and CDR2: SNHLY and FYNNEI. V gave up 3 bases and J gave up 1 base, with 18 bases separating them. The CDR3 totals 17 residues. CDR3 sequence (DNA): TGTGCCAGCAGTGAGGGCGAGGGGCCGCCTTCGAACACTGAAGCTTTCTTT. Protein: CASSEGEGPPSNTEAFF.

The V gene is TRBV2, the J gene TRBJ2-7; unclear D gene. Trimming cost V 6 bases and J 0 bases, with 27 bases left between them. This CDR3 has 19 amino acids. The germline V gene encodes CDR1 SNHLY and CDR2 FYNNEI. As DNA, the CDR3 is TGTGCCAGCAGACTGTACCCCGTCTCCGACCGATATAGCTCCTACGAGCAGTACTTC. Protein: CASRLYPVSDRYSSYEQYF.

The chain uses TRBV19 and TRBJ1-5; D perhaps matches TRBD1 (5 bases). In germline, CDR1 is LNHDA, CDR2 SQIVND (reference sequence). The length of the CDR3 is 17 residues. Trimming left V 0 bases short and J 2 bases short, with 14 bases between. The CDR3 nucleotides read TGTGCCAGTAGTATAGATCGGTCCCAGGGACGCAATCAGCCCCAGCATTTT. Translated, it gives CASSIDRSQGRNQPQHF.

This chain joins TRBV5-1 and TRBJ2-7, with D hard to call. Trimming took off 4 bases at V and 6 bases at J, with 11 bases between the two ends. The germline V gene encodes CDR1 SGHRS and CDR2 YFSETQ. There are 12 residues in the CDR3. Written as DNA, the CDR3 is TGCGCCAGCAGCCCCCTAGGTGGCGAGCAGTACTTC. Translating gives CASSPLGGEQYF.

The chain couples TRBV19 to TRBJ1-1, with D possibly being TRBD1 (6 bases). V was pared by 5 bases and J by 0 bases, with 13 bases between. The germline V gene encodes CDR1 LNHDA and CDR2 SQIVND (reference sequence). The CDR3 has 15 residues. CDR3 residues: CASSHFRGLNTEAFF. The CDR3, as DNA: TGTGCCAGTAGTCACTTCAGGGGCCTGAACACTGAAGCTTTCTTT.

This chain links TRBV7-6 with TRBJ2-1, with a weak D call TRBD1 (5 bases). The CDR3 extends over 14 amino acids. The V gene lost 1 base and the J gene lost 7 bases, with 11 bases spanning the gap. The germline CDR1 and CDR2 sequences are SGHVS and FNYEAQ. As DNA, the CDR3 is TGTGCCAGCAGCTTAGGGGGAAGGGGAAATGAGCAGTTCTTC. This translates into CASSLGGRGNEQFF.

The V and J genes are TRBV13 and TRBJ2-1, with no clear D. The CDR3 is 16 amino acids. In germline, CDR1 is PRHDT, CDR2 FYEKMQ (reference sequence). V lost 1 base and J lost 3, with 13 bases in between. CDR3 bases: TGTGCCAGCAGCTTAGACATGAGCAGAAACTACAATGAGCAGTTCTTC. This gives the protein CASSLDMSRNYNEQFF.

The J gene is TRBJ1-2, the V gene TRBV28; TRBD1 is a possible D gene (5 bases). V lost 7 bases and J lost 0, with 15 bases in between. This CDR3 has 15 amino acids. Germline loops: CDR1 MDHEN, CDR2 SYDVKM. The CDR3 loop is CASTFPGATNYGYTF. The CDR3 DNA is TGTGCCAGCACCTTCCCCGGGGCCACTAACTATGGCTACACCTTC.

J is TRBJ1-2 and V is TRBV28; D gene unclear. V shed 2 bases and J shed 4 bases, with 11 bases lying between them. Germline V gene lookup returns CDR1 MDHEN and CDR2 SYDVKM. The CDR3 runs to 14 residues. The CDR3 spells CASSLRVRSYGYTF. CDR3 nucleotide sequence: TGTGCCAGCAGTTTACGGGTCAGGAGCTATGGCTACACCTTC.

This clone was counted a single time. The chain joins TRBV19 to TRBJ1-1, with D unresolved. The V end was cut by 5 bases, the J end by 11 bases, with 12 bases between. Germline CDR1 reads LNHDA; CDR2 reads SQIVND (reference sequence). The CDR3 covers 11 residues. This chain's CDR3 is CASSAGLGAFF. In DNA, the CDR3 is TGTGCCAGTAGTGCTGGACTAGGGGCTTTCTTT.